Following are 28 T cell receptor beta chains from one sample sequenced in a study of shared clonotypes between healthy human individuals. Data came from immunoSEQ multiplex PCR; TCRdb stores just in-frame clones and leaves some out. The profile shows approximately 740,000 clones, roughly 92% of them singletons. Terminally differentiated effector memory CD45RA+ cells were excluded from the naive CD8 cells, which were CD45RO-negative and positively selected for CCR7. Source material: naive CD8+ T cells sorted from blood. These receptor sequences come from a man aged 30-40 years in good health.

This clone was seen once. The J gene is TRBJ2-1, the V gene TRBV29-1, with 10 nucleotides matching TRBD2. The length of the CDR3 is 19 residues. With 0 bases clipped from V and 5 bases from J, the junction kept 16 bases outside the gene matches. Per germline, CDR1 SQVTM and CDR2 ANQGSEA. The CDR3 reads CSVEDPVSGRFNRHNEQFF. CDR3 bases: TGCAGCGTTGAAGATCCTGTTAGCGGGAGGTTTAATAGGCACAATGAGCAGTTCTTC.

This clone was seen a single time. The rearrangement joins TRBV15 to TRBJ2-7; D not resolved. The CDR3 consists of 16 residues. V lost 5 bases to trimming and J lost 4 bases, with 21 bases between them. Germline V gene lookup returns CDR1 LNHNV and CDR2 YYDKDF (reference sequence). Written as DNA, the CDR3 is TGTGCCACCAGCGGTGGTTGGCAGAAGGCCGAGTACGAGCAGTACTTC. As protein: CATSGGWQKAEYEQYF.

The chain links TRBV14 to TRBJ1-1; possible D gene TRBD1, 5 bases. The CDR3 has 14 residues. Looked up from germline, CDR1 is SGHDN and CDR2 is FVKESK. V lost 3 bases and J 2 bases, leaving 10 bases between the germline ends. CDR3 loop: CASSQAGGNTEAFF. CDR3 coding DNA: TGTGCCAGCAGCCAGGCCGGGGGTAACACTGAAGCTTTCTTT.

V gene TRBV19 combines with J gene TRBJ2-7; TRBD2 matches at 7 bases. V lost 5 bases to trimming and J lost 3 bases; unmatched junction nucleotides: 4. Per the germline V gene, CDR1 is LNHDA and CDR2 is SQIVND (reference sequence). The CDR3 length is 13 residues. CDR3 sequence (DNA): TGTGCCAGTAGTCCGGGACTAAACTACGAGCAGTACTTC. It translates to CASSPGLNYEQYF.

The CDR3 DNA sequence: TGTGCCAGCAGCGTGGACCTTGAGCAGTTCTTC. Translating gives CASSVDLEQFF. The rearrangement joins TRBV5-5 to TRBJ2-1, with D hard to call. The germline gives CDR1 SGHKS, CDR2 YYEKEE (reference sequence). V lost 4 bases, J lost 9 bases, and 8 bases lay in between. The CDR3 is 11 amino acids.

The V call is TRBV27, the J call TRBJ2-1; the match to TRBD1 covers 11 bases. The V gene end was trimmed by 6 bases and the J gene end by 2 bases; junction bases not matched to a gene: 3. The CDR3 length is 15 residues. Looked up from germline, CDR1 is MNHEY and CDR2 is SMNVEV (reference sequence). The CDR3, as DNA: TGTGCCAGCAGCCGGACAGGGGGCACCTACAATGAGCAGTTCTTC. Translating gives CASSRTGGTYNEQFF.

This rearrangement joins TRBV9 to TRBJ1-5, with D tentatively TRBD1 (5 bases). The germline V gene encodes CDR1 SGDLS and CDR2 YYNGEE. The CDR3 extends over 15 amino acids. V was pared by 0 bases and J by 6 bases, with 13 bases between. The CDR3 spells CASSVDGGITQPQHF. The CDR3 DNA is TGTGCCAGCAGCGTAGACGGGGGTATCACTCAGCCCCAGCATTTT. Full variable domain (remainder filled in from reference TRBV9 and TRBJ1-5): DSGVTQTPKHLITATGQRVTLRCSPRSGDLSVYWYQQSLDQGLQFLIQYYNGEERAKGNILERFSAQQFPDLHSELNLSSLELGDSALYFCASSVDGGITQPQHFGDGTRLSIL.

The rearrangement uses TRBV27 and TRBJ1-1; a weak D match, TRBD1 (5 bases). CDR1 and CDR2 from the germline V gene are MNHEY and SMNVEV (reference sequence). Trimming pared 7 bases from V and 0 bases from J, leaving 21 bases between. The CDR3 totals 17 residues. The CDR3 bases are TGTGCCAGCACCGTCAATGGGGACCCCCGATTGAACACTGAAGCTTTCTTT. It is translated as CASTVNGDPRLNTEAFF.

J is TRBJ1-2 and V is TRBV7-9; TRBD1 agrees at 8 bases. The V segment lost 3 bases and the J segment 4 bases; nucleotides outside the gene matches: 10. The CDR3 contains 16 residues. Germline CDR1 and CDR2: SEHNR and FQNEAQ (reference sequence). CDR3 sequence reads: CASSFEGQGPLYGYTF. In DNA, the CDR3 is TGTGCCAGCAGCTTCGAAGGACAGGGCCCCCTCTATGGCTACACCTTC.

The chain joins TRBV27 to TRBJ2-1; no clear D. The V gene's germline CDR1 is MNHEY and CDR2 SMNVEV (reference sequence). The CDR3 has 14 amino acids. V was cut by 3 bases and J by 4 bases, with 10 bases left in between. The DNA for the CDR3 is TGTGCCAGCAGTTTCGCGCGGAGTTACAATGAGCAGTTCTTC. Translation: CASSFARSYNEQFF.

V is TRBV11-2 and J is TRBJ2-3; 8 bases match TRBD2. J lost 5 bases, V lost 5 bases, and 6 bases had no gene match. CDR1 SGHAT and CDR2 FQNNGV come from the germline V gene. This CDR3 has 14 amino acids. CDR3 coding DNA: TGTGCCAGCAGCACCGGACTAGCCGGAGATACGCAGTATTTT. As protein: CASSTGLAGDTQYF.

This chain's CDR3 is CASSGLAGVEEQFF. The CDR3 bases are TGTGCCAGCAGTGGACTAGCGGGAGTTGAGGAGCAGTTCTTC. The chain has TRBV6-6 and TRBJ2-1; 13 nucleotides match TRBD2. V trimming: 5 bases; J trimming: 10 bases; junction bases outside the gene matches: 5. The CDR3 extends over 14 amino acids. Germline V lookup: CDR1 MNHNY, CDR2 SVGAGI (reference sequence).

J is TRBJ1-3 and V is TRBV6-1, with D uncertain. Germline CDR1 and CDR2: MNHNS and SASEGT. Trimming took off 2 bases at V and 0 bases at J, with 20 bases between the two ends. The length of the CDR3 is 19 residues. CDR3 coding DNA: TGTGCCAGCAGTGAATATGCTGTGGGAGCAGGTCCCTCTGGAAACACCATATATTTT. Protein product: CASSEYAVGAGPSGNTIYF.

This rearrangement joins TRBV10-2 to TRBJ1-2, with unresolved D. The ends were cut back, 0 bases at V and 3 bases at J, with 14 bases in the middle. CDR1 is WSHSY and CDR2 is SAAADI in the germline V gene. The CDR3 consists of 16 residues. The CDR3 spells CASSESPALVYYGYTF. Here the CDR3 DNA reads TGCGCCAGCAGTGAGTCCCCTGCATTGGTTTACTATGGCTACACCTTC.

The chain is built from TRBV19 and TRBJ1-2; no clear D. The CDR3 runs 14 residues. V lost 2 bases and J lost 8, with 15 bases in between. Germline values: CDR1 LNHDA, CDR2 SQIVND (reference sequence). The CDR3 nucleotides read TGTGCCAGTAGTATAACCACACTCGAGCGAGGCTACACCTTC. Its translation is CASSITTLERGYTF.

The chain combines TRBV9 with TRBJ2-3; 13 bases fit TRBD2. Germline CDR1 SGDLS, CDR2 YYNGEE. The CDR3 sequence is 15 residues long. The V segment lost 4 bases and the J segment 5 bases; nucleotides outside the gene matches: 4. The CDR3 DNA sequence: TGTGCCAGCAGCAAAGGACTAGCGGGAGAAGATACGCAGTATTTT. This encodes CASSKGLAGEDTQYF.

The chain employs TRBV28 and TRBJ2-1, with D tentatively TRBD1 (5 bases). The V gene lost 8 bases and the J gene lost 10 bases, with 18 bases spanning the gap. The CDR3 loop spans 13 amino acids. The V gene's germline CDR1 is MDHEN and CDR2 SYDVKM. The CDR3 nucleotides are TGTGCCAGCCGGGCCTTAAACAGGCTAGAGCAGTTCTTC. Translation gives CASRALNRLEQFF.

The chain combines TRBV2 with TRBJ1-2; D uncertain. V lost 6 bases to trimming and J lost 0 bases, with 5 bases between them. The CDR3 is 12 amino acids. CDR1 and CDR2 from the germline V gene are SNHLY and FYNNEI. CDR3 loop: CASRGSNYGYTF. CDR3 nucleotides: TGTGCCAGCAGGGGCTCTAACTATGGCTACACCTTC.

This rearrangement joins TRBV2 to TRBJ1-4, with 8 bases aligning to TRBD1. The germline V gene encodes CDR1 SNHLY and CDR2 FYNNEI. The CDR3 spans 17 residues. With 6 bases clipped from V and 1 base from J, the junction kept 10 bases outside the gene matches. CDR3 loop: CASRAMDRALTNEKLFF. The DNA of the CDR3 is TGTGCCAGCAGGGCGATGGACAGGGCCCTAACTAATGAAAAACTGTTTTTT.

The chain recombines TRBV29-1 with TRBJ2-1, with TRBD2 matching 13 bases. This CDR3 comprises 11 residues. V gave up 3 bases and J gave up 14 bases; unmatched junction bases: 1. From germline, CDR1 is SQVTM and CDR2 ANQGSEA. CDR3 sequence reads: CSVEGLAGKFF. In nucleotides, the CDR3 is TGCAGCGTTGAGGGACTAGCGGGAAAGTTCTTC.

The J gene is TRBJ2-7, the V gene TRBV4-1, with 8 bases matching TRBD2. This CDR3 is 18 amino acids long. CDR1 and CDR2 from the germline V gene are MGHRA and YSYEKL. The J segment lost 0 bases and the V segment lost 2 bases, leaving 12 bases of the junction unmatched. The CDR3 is CASSQSLAGTHFSYEQYF. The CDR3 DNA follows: TGCGCCAGCAGCCAATCGCTAGCGGGTACACACTTCTCCTACGAGCAGTACTTC.

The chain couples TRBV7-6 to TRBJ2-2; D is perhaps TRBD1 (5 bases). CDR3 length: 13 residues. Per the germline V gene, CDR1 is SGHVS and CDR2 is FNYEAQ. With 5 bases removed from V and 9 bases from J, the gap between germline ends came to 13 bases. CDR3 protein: CASSLFRGRELFF. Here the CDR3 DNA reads TGTGCCAGCAGCCTCTTTAGGGGTCGGGAGCTGTTTTTT. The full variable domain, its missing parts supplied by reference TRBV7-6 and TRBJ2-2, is GAGVSQSPRYKVTKRGQDVALRCDPISGHVSLYWYRQALGQGPEFLTYFNYEAQQDKSGLPNDRFSAERPEGSISTLTIQRTEQRDSAMYRCASSLFRGRELFFGEGSRLTVL.

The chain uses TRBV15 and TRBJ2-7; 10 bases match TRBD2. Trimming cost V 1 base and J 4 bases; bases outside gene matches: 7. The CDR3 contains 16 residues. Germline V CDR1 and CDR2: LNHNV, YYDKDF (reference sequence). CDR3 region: CATSRGEAGGPYEQYF. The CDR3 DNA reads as TGTGCCACCAGCAGAGGTGAAGCGGGAGGGCCTTACGAGCAGTACTTC.

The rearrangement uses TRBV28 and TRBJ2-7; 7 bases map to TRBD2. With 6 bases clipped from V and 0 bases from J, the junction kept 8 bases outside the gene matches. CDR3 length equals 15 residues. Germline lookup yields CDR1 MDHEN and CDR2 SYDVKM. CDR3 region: CASSSPRESSYEQYF. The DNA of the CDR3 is TGTGCCAGCAGCTCCCCGCGGGAGAGCTCCTACGAGCAGTACTTC.

The CDR3 protein is CASSLWRDVNSYEQYF. The CDR3 DNA reads TGTGCCAGCAGTTTATGGCGCGACGTCAACTCCTACGAGCAGTACTTC. The genes are TRBV28 and TRBJ2-7; D gene uncertain. This CDR3 region has 16 residues. The V end lost 0 bases, the J end lost 0 bases, and 12 bases lay between the germline ends. Germline CDR1 is MDHEN and CDR2 is SYDVKM.

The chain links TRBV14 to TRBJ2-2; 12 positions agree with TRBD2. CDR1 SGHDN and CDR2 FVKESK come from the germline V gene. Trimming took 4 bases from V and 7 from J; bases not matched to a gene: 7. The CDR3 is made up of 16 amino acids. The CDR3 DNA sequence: TGTGCCAGCAGCCCTCGACTAGCGGGAGATTACGGGGAGCTGTTTTTT. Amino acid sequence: CASSPRLAGDYGELFF. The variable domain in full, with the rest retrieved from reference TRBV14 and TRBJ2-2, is EAGVTQFPSHSVIEKGQTVTLRCDPISGHDNLYWYRRVMGKEIKFLLHFVKESKQDESGMPNNRFLAERTGGTYSTLKVQPAELEDSGVYFCASSPRLAGDYGELFFGEGSRLTVL.

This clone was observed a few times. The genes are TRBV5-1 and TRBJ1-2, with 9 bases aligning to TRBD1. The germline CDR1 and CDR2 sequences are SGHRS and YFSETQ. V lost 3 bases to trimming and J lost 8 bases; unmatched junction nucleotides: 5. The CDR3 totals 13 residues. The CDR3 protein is CASSSTGGDGYTF. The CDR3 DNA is TGCGCCAGCAGCTCCACAGGGGGCGACGGCTACACCTTC.

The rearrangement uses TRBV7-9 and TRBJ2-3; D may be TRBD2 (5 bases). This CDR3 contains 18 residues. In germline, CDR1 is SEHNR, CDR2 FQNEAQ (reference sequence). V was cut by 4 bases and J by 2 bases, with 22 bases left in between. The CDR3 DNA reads TGTGCCAGCAGCTCACTTAGACCGGTCGGGAAGACCACAGATACGCAGTATTTT. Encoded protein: CASSSLRPVGKTTDTQYF.